A single T cell receptor beta chain is shown here with its context. The antigen is undetermined. Primers included in the PCR were 60 Vbeta and 13 Jbeta primers. Clones were read by immunoSEQ multiplex PCR, and TCRdb kept only the in-frame ones, dropping some. The profile shows roughly 180,000 clones, 9.5% of them singletons. This sample is part of a study of cytomegalovirus exposure and HLA in healthy donors. Across the study: Previous work identified some 120 million unique TCR beta sequences from around 200 million T cells.

V trimming: 0 bases; J trimming: 8 bases; junction bases outside the gene matches: 7. Germline assignment: CDR1 SGHVS and CDR2 FQNEAQ. This CDR3 has 15 residues. The study, taken as a whole, reports: The investigators catalogued 150 to 200 TCR beta chains as cytomegalovirus-associated. Later analysis revealed greater clonal expansion in HLA-associated TCR beta chains than in equally common others.

This sequence originates from a woman aged 30 to 39 in good health and CMV-seropositive. This chain uses TRBV7-8 with TRBJ2-1, with 7 bases fitting TRBD1. The sequenced sample consisted of PBMCs. CDR3: CASSLAAGGDYEQFF. As DNA, the CDR3 is TGTGCCAGCAGCTTAGCGGCAGGGGGTGATTATGAGCAGTTCTTC.